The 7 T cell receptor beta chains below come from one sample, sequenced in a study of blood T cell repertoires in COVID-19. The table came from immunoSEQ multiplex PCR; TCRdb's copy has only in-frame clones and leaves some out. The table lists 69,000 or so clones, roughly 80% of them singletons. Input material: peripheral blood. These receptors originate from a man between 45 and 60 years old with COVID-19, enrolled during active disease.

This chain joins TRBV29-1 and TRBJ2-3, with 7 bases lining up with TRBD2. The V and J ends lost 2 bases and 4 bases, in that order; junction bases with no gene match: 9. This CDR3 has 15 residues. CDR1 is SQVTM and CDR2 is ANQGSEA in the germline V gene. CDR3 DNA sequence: TGCAGCGTTGAACTGGGGGGGGATTTGCCAGATACGCAGTATTTT. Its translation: CSVELGGDLPDTQYF.

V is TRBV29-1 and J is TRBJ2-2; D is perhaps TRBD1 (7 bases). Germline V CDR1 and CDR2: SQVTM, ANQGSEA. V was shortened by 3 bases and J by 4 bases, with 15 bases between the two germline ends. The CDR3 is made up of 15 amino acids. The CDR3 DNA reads TGCAGCGTTGAGACAGGGCATAGCGGCACCGGGGAGCTGTTTTTT. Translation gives CSVETGHSGTGELFF.

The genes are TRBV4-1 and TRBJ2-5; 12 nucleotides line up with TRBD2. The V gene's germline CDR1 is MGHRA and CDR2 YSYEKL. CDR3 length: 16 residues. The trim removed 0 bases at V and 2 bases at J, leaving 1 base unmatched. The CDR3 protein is CASSQDLAGGQETQYF. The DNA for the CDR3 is TGCGCCAGCAGCCAAGACCTAGCGGGGGGGCAAGAGACCCAGTACTTC.

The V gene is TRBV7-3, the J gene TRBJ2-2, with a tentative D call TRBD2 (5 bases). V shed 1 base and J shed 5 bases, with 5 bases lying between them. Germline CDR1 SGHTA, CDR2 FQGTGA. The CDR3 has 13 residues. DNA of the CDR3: TGTGCCAGCAGCTTAAGCGGGACCGGGGAGCTGTTTTTT. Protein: CASSLSGTGELFF.

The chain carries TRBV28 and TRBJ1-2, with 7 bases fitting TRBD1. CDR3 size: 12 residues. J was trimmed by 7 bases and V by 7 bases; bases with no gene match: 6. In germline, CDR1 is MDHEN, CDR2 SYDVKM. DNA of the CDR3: TGTGCCAGCAATAGACAGGGTGGTGGCTACACCTTC. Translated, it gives CASNRQGGGYTF.

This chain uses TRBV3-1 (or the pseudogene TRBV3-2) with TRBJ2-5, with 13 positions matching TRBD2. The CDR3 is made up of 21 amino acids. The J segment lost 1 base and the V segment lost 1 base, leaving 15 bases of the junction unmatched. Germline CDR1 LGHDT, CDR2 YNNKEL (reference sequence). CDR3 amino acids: CASSQVHVAHWTSGSQETQYF. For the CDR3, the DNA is TGTGCCAGCAGCCAAGTTCACGTCGCCCATTGGACTAGCGGGAGCCAAGAGACCCAGTACTTC.

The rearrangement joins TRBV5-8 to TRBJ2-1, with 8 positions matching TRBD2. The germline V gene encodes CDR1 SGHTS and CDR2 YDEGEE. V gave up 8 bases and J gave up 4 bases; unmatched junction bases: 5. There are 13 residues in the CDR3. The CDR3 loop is CASQRERYNEQFF. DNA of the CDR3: TGTGCCAGTCAGCGGGAGAGGTACAATGAGCAGTTCTTC. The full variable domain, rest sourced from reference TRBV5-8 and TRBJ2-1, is EAGVTQSPTHLIKTRGQQATLRCSPISGHTSVYWYQQALGLGLQFLLWYDEGEERNRGNFPPRFSGRQFPNYSSELNVNALELEDSALYLCASQRERYNEQFFGPGTRLTVL.